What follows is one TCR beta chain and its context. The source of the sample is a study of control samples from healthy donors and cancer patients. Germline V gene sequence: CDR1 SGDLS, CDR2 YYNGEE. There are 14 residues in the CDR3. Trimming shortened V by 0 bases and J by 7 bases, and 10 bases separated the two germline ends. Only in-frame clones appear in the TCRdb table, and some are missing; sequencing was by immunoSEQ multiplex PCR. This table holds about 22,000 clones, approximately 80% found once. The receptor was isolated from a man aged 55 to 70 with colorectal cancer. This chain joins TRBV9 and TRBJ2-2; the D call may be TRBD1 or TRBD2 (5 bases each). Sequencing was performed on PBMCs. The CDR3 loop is CASSVAGAIGELFF. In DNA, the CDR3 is TGTGCCAGCAGCGTAGCCGGGGCAATCGGGGAGCTGTTTTTT.